The next 9 T cell receptor beta chains were all read from a single sample in a study of CD8 T cells in acute hepatitis C reinfection. The time point was: acute HCV infection, within 168 days of estimated infection date. Hepatitis C virus-specific T cells were sequenced directly ex vivo without in vitro expansion. General study findings and limits: Overrepresentation in the naive pool did not explain the preferential TRBV04 and TRBV06 usage seen in all groups.

The protocol was immunoSEQ multiplex PCR, while the TCRdb copy is restricted to in-frame clones and leaves out a portion. The sample shows around 660 clones, roughly half of them seen only once. This sample comprised HCV NS3-1073 tetramer-sorted CD8+ T cells from PBMCs, obtained during acute infection. The receptor set was obtained from a woman younger than 45 who spontaneously cleared hepatitis C infection.

The chain joins TRBV27 to TRBJ2-7; tentative D call: TRBD2 (6 bases). Trimming shortened V by 0 bases and J by 2 bases, and 11 bases separated the two germline ends. This CDR3 has 15 amino acids. Germline V gene data show CDR1 as MNHEY and CDR2 as SMNVEV (reference sequence). This CDR3 is CASSLSEGAPYEQYF. CDR3 bases: TGTGCCAGCAGTTTATCGGAGGGTGCACCCTACGAGCAGTACTTC.

The genes are TRBV9 and TRBJ1-1; TRBD1 agrees at 8 bases. Germline V gene sequence: CDR1 SGDLS, CDR2 YYNGEE. The CDR3 is 13 residues long. The J segment lost 4 bases and the V segment lost 6 bases, leaving 5 bases of the junction unmatched. As DNA, the CDR3 is TGTGCCAGCACGACAGGGGCCGCCACTGAAGCTTTCTTT. Encoded protein: CASTTGAATEAFF.

The V call is TRBV4-2, the J call TRBJ2-3; perhaps TRBD2 as D (6 bases). CDR1 is LGHNA and CDR2 is YNFKEQ in the germline V gene. The CDR3 runs to 13 residues. Trimming pared 8 bases from V and 7 bases from J, leaving 16 bases between. CDR3 in amino acids: CASGTSGENTQYF. For the CDR3, the DNA is TGTGCCAGCGGGACTTCGGGGGAGAATACGCAGTATTTT.

The J gene is TRBJ2-7, the V gene TRBV5-4, with 10 bases fitting TRBD1. The DNA end favors TRBJ2-5, so the J call may be wrong. The CDR3 totals 14 residues. Germline V gene lookup returns CDR1 SGHNT and CDR2 YYREEE (reference sequence). CDR3 amino acids: CASSQETGGVTQYF. CDR3 bases: TGTGCCAGCAGCCAAGAGACAGGGGGCGTGACCCAGTACTTC.

This chain links TRBV7-2 with TRBJ1-1; D remains ambiguous. From germline, CDR1 is SGHTA and CDR2 FQGNSA. The CDR3 is made up of 13 amino acids. Trimming took off 5 bases at V and 4 bases at J, with 11 bases between the two ends. The CDR3 reads CASSQESSTEAFF. For the CDR3, the DNA is TGTGCCAGCAGCCAAGAATCAAGCACTGAAGCTTTCTTT. Based on the CDR3 plus reference TRBV7-2 and TRBJ1-1, the full variable domain is GAGVSQSPSNKVTEKGKDVELRCDPISGHTALYWYRQSLGQGLEFLIYFQGNSAPDKSGLPSDRFSAERTGGSVSTLTIQRTQQEDSAVYLCASSQESSTEAFFGQGTRLTVV.

This clone was counted a few times. This chain connects TRBV29-1 to TRBJ2-7; 8 bases are shared with TRBD1. CDR3 length: 14 amino acids. Germline-derived CDR1 and CDR2 are SQVTM and ANQGSEA. Germline trimming cut 7 bases from V and 9 bases from J; bases unmatched to any gene: 17. The CDR3 coding sequence is TGCAGCGCCACCGGTCCGGACAGGGATCATGTGCAGTACTTC. Its translation is CSATGPDRDHVQYF.

This clone was seen a handful of times. V usage is TRBV19 and J usage is TRBJ2-1, with D hard to call. V was trimmed by 2 bases and J by 7 bases, leaving 12 bases between them. Per germline, CDR1 LNHDA and CDR2 SQIVND (reference sequence). The CDR3 is 14 amino acids. The chain's CDR3 is CASSIPGRWNEQFF. The CDR3 nucleotides are TGTGCCAGTAGTATACCGGGCCGGTGGAATGAGCAGTTCTTC. The entire variable domain, with the rest obtained from reference TRBV19 and TRBJ2-1, is as follows: DGGITQSPKYLFRKEGQNVTLSCEQNLNHDAMYWYRQDPGQGLRLIYYSQIVNDFQKGDIAEGYSVSREKKESFPLTVTSAQKNPTAFYLCASSIPGRWNEQFFGPGTRLTVL.

The J gene is TRBJ2-2, the V gene TRBV13, with TRBD1 as a possible D gene (5 bases). The germline V gene has CDR1 PRHDT and CDR2 FYEKMQ (reference sequence). The CDR3 sequence is 17 residues long. The V end was cut by 5 bases, the J end by 2 bases, with 18 bases between. The CDR3 spells CASSHPPEQVNTGELFF. The DNA of the CDR3 is TGTGCCAGCAGCCACCCACCAGAACAGGTTAACACCGGGGAGCTGTTTTTT.

This clone was seen more than once but under ten times. CDR3 nucleotide sequence: TGTGCCAGCAGCTTATTCGGACAAGACAACTATGGCTACACCTTC. Its translation: CASSLFGQDNYGYTF. The chain is built from TRBV11-2 and TRBJ1-2, with TRBD1 as a possible D gene (5 bases). Trimming removed 2 bases from V and 2 bases from J, with 12 bases in between. Germline V gene lookup returns CDR1 SGHAT and CDR2 FQNNGV. The CDR3 has 15 residues.